A single sample gave rise to the 15 T cell receptor beta chains below, sequenced in a study of cytomegalovirus exposure and HLA in healthy donors. Profiling relied on immunoSEQ multiplex PCR, and the TCRdb table lists in-frame clones only, not all of them. The sample includes tens of thousands of clones, approximately 96% of them seen just once. Sample: PBMCs. These receptors originate from a man in his late teens or twenties in good health and CMV-seronegative.

V usage is TRBV29-1 and J usage is TRBJ2-1; 14 nucleotides agree with TRBD2. This CDR3 comprises 14 residues. J was trimmed by 7 bases and V by 6 bases; bases with no gene match: 5. Germline loops: CDR1 SQVTM, CDR2 ANQGSEA. In nucleotides, the CDR3 is TGCAGCGTAGGGACTAGCGGGAGTGGGAATGAGCAGTTCTTC. Translated, it gives CSVGTSGSGNEQFF.

The gene calls are TRBV6-6 and TRBJ1-2; D might be TRBD1 (5 bases). The V and J ends lost 3 bases and 4 bases respectively, with 15 bases between them. CDR1 is MNHNY and CDR2 is SVGAGI in the germline V gene (reference sequence). The CDR3 loop spans 15 amino acids. In nucleotides, the CDR3 is TGTGCCAGCAGTTATTTCGGGACTCCTCCCTATGGCTACACCTTC. Translated: CASSYFGTPPYGYTF.

The genes are TRBV28 and TRBJ2-3; 7 positions agree with TRBD1. The V and J ends lost 5 bases and 2 bases, in that order; junction bases with no gene match: 7. CDR1 is MDHEN, CDR2 SYDVKM, per germline. This CDR3 contains 15 residues. The CDR3 DNA reads as TGTGCCAGCAGTCGGGGACAGACCCTCACAGATACGCAGTATTTT. Translation: CASSRGQTLTDTQYF.

This clone was seen a single time. V usage is TRBV29-1 and J usage is TRBJ2-1, with 7 positions matching TRBD2. This CDR3 contains 14 residues. Germline CDR1 SQVTM, CDR2 ANQGSEA. After removal of 4 bases from V and 8 bases from J, the junction contained 11 bases not matched to a gene. The CDR3: CSVAGGDQSYEQFF. The DNA of the CDR3 is TGCAGCGTTGCGGGAGGCGACCAGTCCTATGAGCAGTTCTTC.

The V call is TRBV5-1, the J call TRBJ2-1; D uncertain. Germline values: CDR1 SGHRS, CDR2 YFSETQ. This CDR3 contains 16 residues. Trimming removed 4 bases at V and 0 bases at J, with 14 bases between. The CDR3 DNA reads TGCGCCAGCAGCCATCCAAGTGGCCTCTCCTACAATGAGCAGTTCTTC. This codes for CASSHPSGLSYNEQFF.

Of note for this clone: Sequence at one end of the junction differs from germline and may be a read error. The V call is TRBV7-7, the J call TRBJ2-3; D unclear. This CDR3 comprises 15 residues. The germline V gene has CDR1 SSHAT and CDR2 FNYEAQ (reference sequence). The DNA for the CDR3 is TGTGCTAGCAGCTCTGGTTCTGGGCGCACAGATACGCAGTATTTT. It yields the protein CASSSGSGRTDTQYF.

V and J are TRBV5-1 and TRBJ1-2; TRBD1 aligns across 7 bases. V was clipped by 3 bases and J by 14 bases; unmatched bases: 13. The germline V gene encodes CDR1 SGHRS and CDR2 YFSETQ. The CDR3 consists of 13 residues. CDR3 in DNA: TGCGCCAGCAGCTCCTCCGACAGGGCATACAAGACCTTC. This sequence encodes CASSSSDRAYKTF.

The genes are TRBV11-2 and TRBJ2-1; 8 bases agree with TRBD2. Germline lookup yields CDR1 SGHAT and CDR2 FQNNGV. CDR3 size: 17 residues. The V segment lost 1 base and the J segment 4 bases; nucleotides outside the gene matches: 9. In DNA, the CDR3 is TGTGCCAGCAGCTTAGTGGCTAGCGGGTCCCTATACAATGAGCAGTTCTTC. It encodes CASSLVASGSLYNEQFF.

The J gene is TRBJ2-7, the V gene TRBV6-5; 9 positions match TRBD2. V lost 5 bases and J lost 3; bases outside the gene matches: 5. Germline loops: CDR1 MNHEY, CDR2 SVGAGI. The CDR3 extends over 14 amino acids. The CDR3 coding sequence is TGTGCCAGCAGTCATGGGACTAGCAGCTACGAGCAGTACTTC. It is translated as CASSHGTSSYEQYF.

This chain connects TRBV7-9 to TRBJ1-1, with D uncertain. The V and J ends lost 3 bases and 0 bases respectively, with 8 bases between them. In germline, CDR1 is SEHNR, CDR2 FQNEAQ (reference sequence). CDR3 length: 14 residues. The CDR3 DNA sequence: TGTGCCAGCAGCTTTGATCGGTTGAACACTGAAGCTTTCTTT. Its translation is CASSFDRLNTEAFF.

This chain connects TRBV11-2 to TRBJ2-1; TRBD1 might be the D (5 bases). Germline CDR1 reads SGHAT; CDR2 reads FQNNGV. CDR3 length: 12 residues. The ends were cut back, 6 bases at V and 8 bases at J, with 11 bases in the middle. In DNA form, the CDR3 reads TGTGCCAGCAGTTCGTGGGGCGATGAGCAGTTCTTC. This gives the protein CASSSWGDEQFF.

The V and J genes are TRBV6-6 and TRBJ1-2, with D unresolved. From germline, CDR1 is MNHNY and CDR2 SVGAGI (reference sequence). This CDR3 region has 13 residues. The V end was cut by 0 bases, the J end by 8 bases, with 10 bases between. CDR3 protein: CASSYSGFRGYTF. The CDR3 coding sequence is TGTGCCAGCAGTTACTCCGGGTTCCGGGGCTACACCTTC.

This clone was found once. The V call is TRBV2, the J call TRBJ2-3; D uncertain. V was cut by 8 bases and J by 0 bases, with 15 bases left in between. The CDR3 sequence is 15 residues long. Germline CDR1 is SNHLY and CDR2 is FYNNEI. The CDR3 protein is CASAEVEFSTDTQYF. The CDR3 DNA reads TGTGCCAGCGCAGAGGTGGAGTTTAGCACAGATACGCAGTATTTT.

This clone appeared a single time. Other DNA variants within this sample encode the same CDR3. This chain connects TRBV19 to TRBJ2-1; 10 bases align to TRBD2. Germline assignment: CDR1 LNHDA and CDR2 SQIVND (reference sequence). This CDR3 has 15 amino acids. V lost 4 bases, J lost 2 bases, and 2 bases stayed unmatched. The CDR3 here is CASSRTSGPYNEQFF. CDR3 nucleotide sequence: TGTGCCAGTAGTAGGACTAGCGGACCCTACAATGAGCAGTTCTTC. The full variable domain, completed using reference TRBV19 and TRBJ2-1, is DGGITQSPKYLFRKEGQNVTLSCEQNLNHDAMYWYRQDPGQGLRLIYYSQIVNDFQKGDIAEGYSVSREKKESFPLTVTSAQKNPTAFYLCASSRTSGPYNEQFFGPGTRLTVL.

The rearrangement uses TRBV6-1 and TRBJ2-5, with 12 positions matching TRBD2. CDR1 is MNHNS and CDR2 is SASEGT in the germline V gene. The CDR3 totals 14 residues. V shed 4 bases and J 5 bases; nucleotides not matched to a gene: 2. The CDR3: CASSGLAGGETQYF. CDR3 in DNA: TGTGCCAGCAGTGGCCTAGCGGGAGGGGAGACCCAGTACTTC.